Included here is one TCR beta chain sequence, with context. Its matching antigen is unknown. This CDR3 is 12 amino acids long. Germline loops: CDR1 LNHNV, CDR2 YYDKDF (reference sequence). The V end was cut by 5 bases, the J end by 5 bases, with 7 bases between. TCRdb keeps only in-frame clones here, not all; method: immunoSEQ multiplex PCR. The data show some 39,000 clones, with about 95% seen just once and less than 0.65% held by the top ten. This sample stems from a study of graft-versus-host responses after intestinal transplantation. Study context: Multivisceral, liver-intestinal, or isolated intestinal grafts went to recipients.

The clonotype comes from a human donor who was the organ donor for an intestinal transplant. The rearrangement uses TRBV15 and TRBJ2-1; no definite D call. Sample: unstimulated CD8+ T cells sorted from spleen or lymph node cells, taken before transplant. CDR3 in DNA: TGTGCCACCAGCGTAGGAGACAATGAGCAGTTCTTC. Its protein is CATSVGDNEQFF.